The following is a TCR beta chain sequence with its context. Its cognate antigen is unknown. Data came from immunoSEQ multiplex PCR; TCRdb stores just in-frame clones and leaves some out. The sample holds 12,000 or so clones, less than 80% seen once. These data belong to a study of tumor-infiltrating lymphocytes in localized non-small cell lung cancer. Study context: Each patient gave resected tumor and non-adjacent uninvolved lung tissue.

General study findings and limits: Different pieces of the same tissue were used for each assay. TCR sequencing covered a subset of patients with enough tissue. Higher tumor T cell infiltration than in uninvolved lung was supported by TCRbeta sequencing.

The germline CDR1 and CDR2 sequences are GTSNPN and SVGIG (reference sequence). The V and J ends lost 2 bases and 1 base, in that order; junction bases with no gene match: 14. The CDR3 is 18 amino acids. The receptor comes from a human donor with non-small cell lung cancer. Sequencing was done on a sample of uninvolved lung tissue not adjacent to the tumor. The chain uses TRBV30 and TRBJ1-1; 9 bases match TRBD1. CDR3: CAWSPTFRTGETNTEAFF. CDR3 bases: TGTGCCTGGAGTCCCACGTTCCGGACAGGGGAGACGAACACTGAAGCTTTCTTT.